Below, one TCR beta chain is given with its context. What it recognizes is unknown. The data were taken from a study of long-term antiretroviral therapy in people with HIV. The study, taken as a whole, reports: Before ART, certain clones expanded, and these dominated the repertoire at all time points.

An immunoSEQ assay, version v3.0, was performed at survey level. Some clones are missing from TCRdb's copy, which holds only in-frame ones; the method was immunoSEQ multiplex PCR. The sample records around 20,000 clones, 90% to 95% being singletons. Material: unsorted PBMCs, obtained 3 years after starting antiretroviral therapy. This receptor was identified in a man over 45 with HIV.

CDR3 loop: CASSQDRLRNEQYF. DNA for the CDR3: TGCGCCAGCAGCCAGGACAGGCTAAGGAACGAGCAGTACTTC. The chain links TRBV4-3 to TRBJ2-7, with 7 nucleotides matching TRBD1. V shed 3 bases and J 5 bases; nucleotides not matched to a gene: 7. This CDR3 has 14 residues. Germline CDR1 and CDR2: LGHNA and YSLEER.